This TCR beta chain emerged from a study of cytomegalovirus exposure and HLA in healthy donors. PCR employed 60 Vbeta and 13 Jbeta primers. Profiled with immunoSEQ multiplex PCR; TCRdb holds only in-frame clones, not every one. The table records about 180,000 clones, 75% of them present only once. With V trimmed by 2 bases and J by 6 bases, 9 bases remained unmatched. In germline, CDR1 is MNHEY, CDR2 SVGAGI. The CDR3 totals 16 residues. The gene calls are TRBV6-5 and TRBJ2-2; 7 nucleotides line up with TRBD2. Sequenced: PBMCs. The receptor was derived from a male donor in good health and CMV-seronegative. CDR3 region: CASSYTPLAGAGELFF. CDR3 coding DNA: TGTGCCAGCAGTTACACGCCTTTAGCGGGCGCCGGGGAGCTGTTTTTT.